Below, 6 T cell receptor beta chains from the same sample are listed, as sequenced in a study of beta chain features in type 1 diabetes. The sequenced template was cDNA made from the entire isolated RNA. This table comes from immunoSEQ multiplex PCR, and its TCRdb copy is limited to in-frame clones, with some not included. The table has 130,000 to 150,000 clones, 10% seen once. The source material was naive CD4+ T cells from blood. The source of these receptors is a man between 18 and 35 years old in good health.

This clone was picked up a small number of times. The rearrangement joins TRBV7-2 to TRBJ2-7; 8 positions match TRBD2. The CDR3 contains 12 residues. From germline, CDR1 is SGHTA and CDR2 FQGNSA. V lost 6 bases, J lost 11 bases, and 9 bases stayed unmatched. CDR3 DNA sequence: TGTGCCAGCAGTCTTAGCGGGGTAGGGAAGTACTTC. This codes for CASSLSGVGKYF.

This clone was observed a few times. The chain links TRBV7-9 to TRBJ2-3; 7 bases fit TRBD2. The germline gives CDR1 SEHNR, CDR2 FQNEAQ (reference sequence). Trimming removed 5 bases from V and 4 bases from J; junction bases left unmatched: 6. The CDR3 extends over 14 amino acids. The CDR3 sequence is CASSAVRGADTQYF. DNA of the CDR3: TGTGCCAGCAGCGCCGTACGGGGGGCAGATACGCAGTATTTT.

This clone was observed a handful of times. This rearrangement joins TRBV7-2 to TRBJ2-1, with 8 bases matching TRBD1. The CDR3 runs 14 residues. From germline, CDR1 is SGHTA and CDR2 FQGNSA. The V gene end was trimmed by 4 bases and the J gene end by 8 bases; junction bases not matched to a gene: 7. The CDR3 sequence is CASSSGQGGYEQFF. The CDR3 DNA is TGTGCCAGCAGCTCAGGACAGGGTGGCTATGAGCAGTTCTTC.

The rearrangement uses TRBV6-5 and TRBJ1-5; 7 nucleotides match TRBD1. The CDR3 spans 15 residues. Per germline, CDR1 MNHEY and CDR2 SVGAGI. Trimming took 6 bases from V and 5 from J; bases not matched to a gene: 10. CDR3 DNA sequence: TGTGCCAGCAGGTCAGGGGGAATTTGGGATCAGCCCCAGCATTTT. Amino acids: CASRSGGIWDQPQHF.

This clone was seen a few times. V is TRBV9 and J is TRBJ1-4, with D possibly TRBD1 on 5 matching bases. The V gene lost 0 bases and the J gene lost 6 bases, with 12 bases spanning the gap. Germline assignment: CDR1 SGDLS and CDR2 YYNGEE. CDR3 size: 15 residues. CDR3 coding DNA: TGTGCCAGCAGCGTAGTGGGGACTGCAGATGAAAAACTGTTTTTT. Its translation is CASSVVGTADEKLFF.

This clone was counted only a few times. The same CDR3 also results from other DNA sequences found in this sample. The CDR3 sequence: CASSDRGNEKLFF. As DNA, the CDR3 is TGTGCCAGTTCGGACAGGGGGAATGAAAAACTGTTTTTT. The J gene is TRBJ1-4, the V gene TRBV19, with 10 bases matching TRBD1. The CDR3 extends over 13 amino acids. Germline trimming cut 8 bases from V and 5 bases from J; bases unmatched to any gene: 2. Per the germline V gene, CDR1 is LNHDA and CDR2 is SQIVND (reference sequence).